Each of the 29 T cell receptor beta chains below was sequenced from the same sample in a study of Tregs in tolerant kidney transplant recipients. Related graft donors supplied nonmyeloablative bone marrow transplants, and mixed chimerism was transient. Assay used: immunoSEQ multiplex PCR; TCRdb lists only in-frame clones, some missing. The sample lists tens of thousands of clones, 91% occurring once. The sample consisted of CD8+ T cells from blood (PBMCs), taken 24 months after the transplant. These receptors all stem from a human patient who received a combined kidney and bone marrow transplant. Some T cells may be transferred from the graft donor.

The chain couples TRBV7-9 to TRBJ2-5, with 9 bases aligning to TRBD1. Near its end, the DNA agrees better with TRBJ2-7, so the J call may be wrong. There are 15 residues in the CDR3. Germline CDR1 SEHNR, CDR2 FQNEAQ (reference sequence). The CDR3, as DNA: TGTGCCAGCAGCTCAGCGGACAGGGGTGGACACGAGCAGTACTTC. This codes for CASSSADRGGHEQYF.

The genes are TRBV27 and TRBJ2-7; 9 nucleotides align to TRBD1. The CDR3 length is 15 residues. V shed 3 bases, J shed 6 bases, and the junction held 9 bases outside the gene matches. CDR1 and CDR2 from the germline V gene are MNHEY and SMNVEV (reference sequence). The CDR3 protein is CASSLIGQGSGEQYF. The DNA of the CDR3 is TGTGCCAGCAGTTTGATAGGACAGGGGTCGGGCGAGCAGTACTTC.

The chain links TRBV7-6 to TRBJ2-7; tentative D call: TRBD1 (6 bases). The CDR3 covers 15 residues. Trimming left V 1 base short and J 4 bases short, with 14 bases between. Germline assignment: CDR1 SGHVS and CDR2 FNYEAQ. The CDR3 protein is CASSLGGGGGYEQYF. The DNA for the CDR3 is TGTGCCAGCAGCTTAGGTGGGGGCGGAGGATACGAGCAGTACTTC.

The chain has TRBV27 and TRBJ2-5; 10 bases agree with TRBD2. Matching the DNA end better, TRBJ2-7 makes the J call doubtful. This CDR3 has 12 residues. CDR1 is MNHEY and CDR2 is SMNVEV in the germline V gene (reference sequence). In DNA, the CDR3 is TGTGCCAGCCGTAGCGGGAGGTACGAGCAGTACTTC. Its translation: CASRSGRYEQYF.

The rearrangement links TRBV28 to TRBJ2-5; TRBD2 matches at 13 bases. The CDR3 spans 16 residues. Trimming took 5 bases from V and 2 from J; bases not matched to a gene: 5. Germline V gives CDR1 MDHEN, CDR2 SYDVKM. As DNA, the CDR3 is TGTGCCAGCAGTCCAGGGACTAGCGGGGCGCAAGAGACCCAGTACTTC. This codes for CASSPGTSGAQETQYF.

The DNA of the CDR3 is TGTGCCAGCAGTTTTAACAGGGTTAATGGCTACACCTTC. Its translation is CASSFNRVNGYTF. The V call is TRBV27, the J call TRBJ1-2; D might be TRBD1 (6 bases). Germline V CDR1 and CDR2: MNHEY, SMNVEV (reference sequence). The CDR3 runs to 13 residues. Trimming left V 3 bases short and J 6 bases short, with 11 bases between.

The V gene is TRBV2, the J gene TRBJ2-7, with D possibly being TRBD2 (6 bases). Germline CDR1 is SNHLY and CDR2 is FYNNEI. This CDR3 has 14 amino acids. The germline V and J ends were trimmed by 5 bases and 5 bases, with 16 bases remaining between them. The CDR3, as DNA: TGTGCCAGCAGTAAATTGGAGGGCCTGGACGAGCAGTACTTC. Its protein product is CASSKLEGLDEQYF.

This rearrangement joins TRBV18 to TRBJ2-3, with D perhaps TRBD1 (5 bases). This CDR3 comprises 16 residues. Germline lookup yields CDR1 KGHSH and CDR2 LQKENI. The V gene lost 5 bases and the J gene lost 4 bases, with 19 bases spanning the gap. The CDR3 DNA reads TGTGCCAGCTCAACATATCCAGAAGGCAGGGCAGATACGCAGTATTTT. It yields the protein CASSTYPEGRADTQYF.

This chain links TRBV30 with TRBJ2-5, with D maybe TRBD1 (6 bases). Germline V gives CDR1 GTSNPN, CDR2 SVGIG (reference sequence). Deletions cut 2 bases from V and 5 bases from J, with 12 bases between. This CDR3 contains 13 residues. CDR3 in DNA: TGTGCCTGGAGTCAGGGGCCGTGGGAGACCCAGTACTTC. Residues: CAWSQGPWETQYF.

The rearrangement joins TRBV13 to TRBJ2-3; TRBD2 agrees at 12 bases. CDR1 and CDR2 (germline): PRHDT, FYEKMQ (reference sequence). With V trimmed by 4 bases and J by 3 bases, 8 bases remained unmatched. The CDR3 sequence is 17 residues long. The CDR3 coding sequence is TGTGCCAGCAGCTCAAGACTAGCGGGAGCTGGTACAGATACGCAGTATTTT. It codes for CASSSRLAGAGTDTQYF.

This chain uses TRBV6-1 with TRBJ1-1; D gene ambiguous. With 10 bases removed from V and 8 bases from J, the gap between germline ends came to 20 bases. There are 13 residues in the CDR3. Germline V gene lookup returns CDR1 MNHNS and CDR2 SASEGT. The CDR3, as DNA: TGTGCCACCAGAGATTCCGGGGAACCCGAAGCTTTCTTT. Translated: CATRDSGEPEAFF.

The V gene is TRBV6-6, the J gene TRBJ1-1, with D uncertain. The CDR3 is 13 residues long. The V end lost 8 bases, the J end lost 5 bases, and 15 bases lay between the germline ends. Germline values: CDR1 MNHNY, CDR2 SVGAGI (reference sequence). The CDR3 bases are TGTGCCAGCGCGACTGGTGTTGGGACTGAAGCTTTCTTT. This gives the protein CASATGVGTEAFF.

V is TRBV6-6 and J is TRBJ2-7, with D possibly TRBD1 on 6 matching bases. Germline values: CDR1 MNHNY, CDR2 SVGAGI (reference sequence). V lost 0 bases, J lost 4 bases, and 16 bases lay in between. CDR3 length equals 16 residues. In nucleotides, the CDR3 is TGTGCCAGCAGTTACTCACCAGGGGTGATTGGATACGAGCAGTACTTC. This sequence encodes CASSYSPGVIGYEQYF.

The chain recombines TRBV7-6 with TRBJ2-7; weak D call: TRBD1 (6 bases). This CDR3 is 15 amino acids long. The germline gives CDR1 SGHVS, CDR2 FNYEAQ. The V and J ends lost 0 bases and 2 bases respectively, with 11 bases between them. Here the CDR3 DNA reads TGTGCCAGCAGCTTAGCACCAGGGGTCCCCTACGAGCAGTACTTC. Residues: CASSLAPGVPYEQYF.

The chain links TRBV2 to TRBJ2-1; TRBD2 matches 8 bases. The CDR3 covers 13 residues. V lost 2 bases to trimming and J lost 7 bases; unmatched junction nucleotides: 1. Germline assignment: CDR1 SNHLY and CDR2 FYNNEI. The CDR3 sequence: CASSELAGNEQFF. The CDR3 region has the DNA TGTGCCAGCAGTGAACTAGCGGGTAATGAGCAGTTCTTC. Together with reference TRBV2 and TRBJ2-1, the CDR3 gives the full variable domain: EPEVTQTPSHQVTQMGQEVILRCVPISNHLYFYWYRQILGQKVEFLVSFYNNEISEKSEIFDDQFSVERPDGSNFTLKIRSTKLEDSAMYFCASSELAGNEQFFGPGTRLTVL.

V and J are TRBV13 and TRBJ2-7, with 7 bases lining up with TRBD2. With 5 bases clipped from V and 3 bases from J, the junction kept 4 bases outside the gene matches. This CDR3 contains 13 residues. The V gene's germline CDR1 is PRHDT and CDR2 FYEKMQ (reference sequence). CDR3 residues: CASSGGLVYEQYF. The CDR3 nucleotides read TGTGCCAGCAGCGGCGGACTAGTCTACGAGCAGTACTTC.

V gene TRBV10-3 combines with J gene TRBJ1-2; 7 bases are a match to TRBD1. The germline V gene has CDR1 ENHRY and CDR2 SYGVKD. With 0 bases clipped from V and 6 bases from J, the junction kept 1 base outside the gene matches. The CDR3 consists of 13 residues. CDR3 residues: CAISESGQNGYTF. In DNA, the CDR3 is TGTGCCATCAGTGAGTCGGGACAGAATGGCTACACCTTC.

The genes are TRBV4-3 and TRBJ1-2; D ambiguous. CDR1 and CDR2 (germline): LGHNA, YSLEER. V lost 0 bases and J 7 bases, leaving 9 bases between the germline ends. The CDR3 loop spans 13 amino acids. The CDR3, as DNA: TGCGCCAGCAGCCAAGACAGATCATTTGGCTACACCTTC. Translating it yields CASSQDRSFGYTF.

This clone was seen once. The V and J genes are TRBV5-6 and TRBJ2-2; 10 bases line up with TRBD2. Germline CDR1 is SGHDT and CDR2 is YYEEEE. With 4 bases clipped from V and 4 bases from J, the junction kept 7 bases outside the gene matches. CDR3 length: 16 residues. The CDR3 region is CASSLGTSETTGELFF. DNA for the CDR3: TGTGCCAGCAGCCTAGGGACTAGCGAAACCACCGGGGAGCTGTTTTTT. Looking up the rest from reference TRBV5-6 and TRBJ2-2 gives the full variable domain: DAGVTQSPTHLIKTRGQQVTLRCSPKSGHDTVSWYQQALGQGPQFIFQYYEEEERQRGNFPDRFSGHQFPNYSSELNVNALLLGDSALYLCASSLGTSETTGELFFGEGSRLTVL.

This clone has more than one count but fewer than ten. This chain joins TRBV5-5 and TRBJ1-2; 9 positions agree with TRBD1. V gave up 4 bases and J gave up 8 bases; unmatched junction bases: 9. The CDR3 loop spans 14 amino acids. Germline V lookup: CDR1 SGHKS, CDR2 YYEKEE (reference sequence). The CDR3: CASSSAGTGLGYTF. CDR3 coding DNA: TGTGCCAGCAGCAGTGCCGGGACAGGGTTGGGCTACACCTTC.

The chain couples TRBV14 to TRBJ1-2; D call uncertain. This CDR3 contains 13 residues. Trimming removed 0 bases at V and 2 bases at J, with 4 bases between. Germline assignment: CDR1 SGHDN and CDR2 FVKESK. The DNA for the CDR3 is TGTGCCAGCAGCCAAGATGGCAACTATGGCTACACCTTC. Translating it yields CASSQDGNYGYTF.

In the case of this clone: In this CDR3 the conserved last residue, phenylalanine or tryptophan, is missing, so a read error is likely. This chain uses TRBV19 with TRBJ2-3, with D perhaps TRBD2 (6 bases). The CDR3 loop spans 16 amino acids. Germline values: CDR1 LNHDA, CDR2 SQIVND (reference sequence). V was pared by 6 bases and J by 4 bases, with 20 bases between. The CDR3 sequence is CASRHQTRGTADTQYL. CDR3 DNA: TGTGCCAGTAGGCATCAGACTAGAGGAACGGCAGATACGCAGTATCTT.

In this sample, this clone turned up once. This rearrangement joins TRBV4-2 to TRBJ2-7; D is possibly TRBD1 (5 bases). This CDR3 has 14 residues. Trimming left V 1 base short and J 2 bases short, with 9 bases between. Germline V lookup: CDR1 LGHNA, CDR2 YNFKEQ. The CDR3 loop reads CASSQGQSPYEQYF. The CDR3 nucleotides are TGTGCCAGCAGCCAAGGACAGAGTCCCTACGAGCAGTACTTC.

The chain's CDR3 is CASSFYPGQSNQPQHF. The CDR3 nucleotides are TGTGCCAGCAGCTTCTATCCGGGACAGTCTAATCAGCCCCAGCATTTT. The V call is TRBV5-5, the J call TRBJ1-5; 7 positions agree with TRBD1. Germline CDR1 reads SGHKS; CDR2 reads YYEKEE (reference sequence). CDR3 length equals 16 residues. Losses at the gene ends were 2 bases for V and 4 bases for J; bases not matched to a gene: 9.

The chain couples TRBV15 to TRBJ2-7, with a tentative D call TRBD1 (6 bases). CDR3 size: 15 residues. Per germline, CDR1 LNHNV and CDR2 YYDKDF (reference sequence). V lost 0 bases, J lost 5 bases, and 14 bases lay in between. Here the CDR3 reads CATSREQGRAHEQYF. Written as DNA, the CDR3 is TGTGCCACCAGCAGAGAACAGGGCAGGGCCCACGAGCAGTACTTC.

The chain combines TRBV9 with TRBJ1-2, with 8 bases that match TRBD1. The CDR3 runs to 15 residues. CDR1 is SGDLS, CDR2 YYNGEE, per germline. Unmatched junction bases numbered 12, after V lost 3 bases and J lost 8 bases. CDR3 in amino acids: CASSGMIGTGHGYTF. Written as DNA, the CDR3 is TGTGCCAGCAGCGGGATGATTGGGACAGGCCACGGCTACACCTTC.

Only one count was recorded for this clone. The chain is built from TRBV7-6 and TRBJ2-2; 10 bases align to TRBD2. CDR1 and CDR2 (germline): SGHVS, FNYEAQ. The CDR3 has 16 amino acids. V lost 2 bases, J lost 8 bases, and 8 bases stayed unmatched. CDR3 sequence: CASSLSGRADLGELFF. Here the CDR3 DNA reads TGTGCCAGCAGCTTAAGCGGGAGGGCCGACCTGGGGGAGCTGTTTTTT.

On this clone: One junction end does not reproduce the germline sequence, and a read error may be involved. The sample has other DNA sequences that encode this CDR3 too. The chain has TRBV27 and TRBJ1-6; 7 nucleotides line up with TRBD1. There are 15 residues in the CDR3. CDR1 and CDR2 (germline): MNHEY, SMNVEV (reference sequence). The CDR3 is CASSLGRTGDSPLHF. The CDR3 nucleotides are TGTGCCAGCAGTTTAGGCCGGACAGGTGATTCCCCCCTCCACTTT.

The V and J genes are TRBV6-1 and TRBJ2-7, with TRBD1 identical over 8 bases. This CDR3 comprises 13 residues. The V segment lost 6 bases and the J segment 2 bases; nucleotides outside the gene matches: 3. Germline V gene sequence: CDR1 MNHNS, CDR2 SASEGT. CDR3 amino acids: CASSEGQAYEQYF. The CDR3 region has the DNA TGTGCCAGCAGCGAGGGACAGGCCTACGAGCAGTACTTC.